This is a list of T cell receptor beta chains from one sample in a study of blood T cell repertoires in COVID-19. The repertoire was sequenced with immunoSEQ multiplex PCR; TCRdb's copy has only in-frame clones and lacks some. The table shows some 140,000 clones, with approximately 85% occurring only once. The sample taken for sequencing was peripheral blood. The source of these receptors is a human donor in a cohort sampled during active COVID-19. CDR3s include the opening cysteine and the closing phenylalanine or tryptophan. A D gene is named only where the DNA matches it firmly. The listing skips clone size in some rows; elsewhere it reads once, few, many or a size class.

TRBV25-1	NA	NA	TRBJ2-7	TGTGCCAGCAGTGGTCAACAGGTTGTCGGCGAGCAGTACTTC	CASSGQQVVGEQYF
TRBV5-1	NA	NA	TRBJ1-1	TGCGCCAGCGTAATAAAGCCGGGACTCCCGACGGGGACTGAAGCTTTCTTT	CASVIKPGLPTGTEAFF
TRBV18	NA	TRBD1	TRBJ2-3	TGTGCCAGCTCACCACAGCGTGGGACAGACTCCTATTTT	CASSPQRGTDSYF
TRBV14	NA	TRBD1	TRBJ2-7	TGTGCCAGCAGCCTAGGACAGGGCTGGTACGAGCAGTACTTC	CASSLGQGWYEQYF
TRBV7-9	NA	NA	TRBJ2-7	TGTGCCAGCAGCGCCAATACAGGGCCCGAGCAGTACTTC	CASSANTGPEQYF
TRBV2	NA	NA	TRBJ2-1	TGTGCCAGCAGTTTCCGGACTAGGGGGACGGCATACAATGAGCAGTTCTTC	CASSFRTRGTAYNEQFF
TRBV19	NA	NA	TRBJ1-1	TGTGCCAGTTCCGGTGCGGGGGCAGAGAACACTGAAGCTTTCTTT	CASSGAGAENTEAFF
TRBV5-1	NA	TRBD2	TRBJ2-3	TGCGCCAGCAGCCTGACTCCTAGCGGGCGGACTCGGACCACAGATACGCAGTATTTT	CASSLTPSGRTRTTDTQYF
TRBV4-1	NA	NA	TRBJ2-5	TGCGCCAGCAGCCAAGATGAGAAAGAGACCCAGTACTTC	CASSQDEKETQYF
TRBV29-1	few	NA	TRBJ2-3	TGCAGCGTTGAAAAGGGGGTAGATACGCAGTATTTT	CSVEKGVDTQYF
TRBV3-1/TRBV3-2	few	NA	TRBJ1-3	TGTGCCAGCAGCCCCGGTGGGCTAACTTCTGGAAACACCATATATTTT	CASSPGGLTSGNTIYF
TRBV7-9	NA	TRBD2	TRBJ2-2	TGTGCCAGCAGCTCAACGCCGGGACTAGCTCTTCACACCGGGGAGCTGTTTTTT	CASSSTPGLALHTGELFF
TRBV12-3/TRBV12-4	NA	NA	TRBJ1-2	TGTGCCAGCAGTTCGCCAGGGAACTATGGCTACACCTTC	CASSSPGNYGYTF
TRBV11-2	NA	TRBD1	TRBJ2-7	TGTGCCAGCAGCTCCGGGACAGGGTACTACGAGCAGTACTTC	CASSSGTGYYEQYF
TRBV4-3	NA	TRBD2	TRBJ2-1	TGCGCCAGCAGCCAAGAAGCTAGCGGGAGGTACAATGAGCAGTTCTTC	CASSQEASGRYNEQFF
TRBV11-3	NA	NA	TRBJ2-1	TGTGCCAGCAGCTTACAGGGGGGCTACAATGAGCAGTTCTTC	CASSLQGGYNEQFF
TRBV6-2/TRBV6-3	NA	NA	TRBJ2-1	TGTGCCAGCAGTTACTCGCGTGTGGGGGGTTCCTACAATGAGCAGTTCTTC	CASSYSRVGGSYNEQFF
TRBV7-3	NA	NA	TRBJ1-1	TGTGCCAGCAGCGTAAGGGGGGACACTGAAGCTTTCTTT	CASSVRGDTEAFF
TRBV7-3	NA	TRBD2	TRBJ2-3	TGTGCCAGCAGCTTAGGCCCCCTTGGGACTAGCGGGCGTAGCACAGATACGCAGTATTTT	CASSLGPLGTSGRSTDTQYF
TRBV5-6	NA	NA	TRBJ2-1	TGTGCCAGCAGCAATAGGGGGGAGCAGTTCTTC	CASSNRGEQFF
TRBV5-1	NA	TRBD2	TRBJ2-1	TGCGCCAGCAGCTTGGGTTATGGACTAGCGGGCGGTGAGCAGTTCTTC	CASSLGYGLAGGEQFF
TRBV6-6	NA	NA	TRBJ2-4	TGTGCCAGTGGGCGGGTAGCCAAAAACATTCAGTACTTC	CASGRVAKNIQYF
TRBV5-1	once	NA	TRBJ1-1	TGCGCCAGCAGCTGGGGGGGAATGAACACTGAAGCTTTCTTT	CASSWGGMNTEAFF
TRBV6-2/TRBV6-3	NA	TRBD1	TRBJ1-2	TGTGCCAGCAGTTACTCGGGGACAGCTTATGGCTACACCTTC	CASSYSGTAYGYTF
TRBV7-2	NA	NA	TRBJ1-2	TGTGCCAGCAGCTTAGCAGACGGGAACTATGGCTACACCTTC	CASSLADGNYGYTF
TRBV18	NA	TRBD1	TRBJ1-1	TGTGCCAGCTCACCACGAGGGGGCGGGACTGAAGCTTTCTTT	CASSPRGGGTEAFF
TRBV2	NA	NA	TRBJ2-3	TGTGCCAGCAGTGCACTTACGCAGTATTTT	CASSALTQYF
TRBV4-3	NA	TRBD1	TRBJ2-2	TGCGCCAGCAGCTTGGGACAGGAAAACGGGGAGCTGTTTTTT	CASSLGQENGELFF
TRBV24-1	NA	TRBD1	TRBJ1-5	TGTGCCACCAGTGACCCTGGGACAGGCAGCAATCAGCCCCAGCATTTT	CATSDPGTGSNQPQHF
TRBV6-2/TRBV6-3	NA	NA	TRBJ2-3	TGTGCCAGCAGTTACCTCGAGCGGAGACGCACAGATACGCAGTATTTT	CASSYLERRRTDTQYF
TRBV14	NA	NA	TRBJ1-1	TGTGCCAGCAGCCAAGTGCAGGGAATGGGTGAAGCTTTCTTT	CASSQVQGMGEAFF
TRBV21-1	NA	NA	TRBJ2-2	TGTGCCACTTTCATCAGGCGGCTAGCGGACACCGGGGAGCTGTTTTTT	CATFIRRLADTGELFF
TRBV30	NA	NA	TRBJ2-3	TGTGCCTGGAGTCCTTTGGGTCAGGGGGGCCCAGATACGCAGTATTTT	CAWSPLGQGGPDTQYF
TRBV19	once	TRBD2	TRBJ2-1	TGTGCCAGTAGTATATCTTTCGGGAGGGCGGGGAATGAGCAGTTCTTC	CASSISFGRAGNEQFF
TRBV9	NA	NA	TRBJ2-3	TGTGCCAGCAGCGTAAGTACACTAGTGACAGATACGCAGTATTTT	CASSVSTLVTDTQYF
TRBV5-1	few	NA	TRBJ1-1	TGCGCCAGCAGCTTGGAGGGGGGGACTGAAGCTTTCTTT	CASSLEGGTEAFF
TRBV24-1	NA	TRBD2	TRBJ2-2	TGTGCCACCAGTGACTCTGGACTAGCGGGGGCCTGGGGAACCGGGGAGCTGTTTTTT	CATSDSGLAGAWGTGELFF
TRBV6-6	once	NA	TRBJ1-5	TGTGCCAGCAGTTACACAGGACACGATCGGCCCCAGCATTTT	CASSYTGHDRPQHF
TRBV7-2	NA	NA	TRBJ1-2	TGTGCCAGCAGCTCGAGACAGACCAACTATGGCTACACCTTC	CASSSRQTNYGYTF
TRBV9	NA	TRBD2	TRBJ2-5	TGTGCCAGCAGCGTAGATTCACGGACTAGTGGATGGATAGAGACCCAGTACTTC	CASSVDSRTSGWIETQYF
TRBV9	NA	NA	TRBJ1-3	TGTGCCAGCAGCGTAGCGGACAGTCTCCCCTCTGGAAACACCATATATTTT	CASSVADSLPSGNTIYF
TRBV9	NA	NA	TRBJ2-5	TGTGCCAGCAGCGCCCGGGACTACCAAGAGACCCAGTACTTC	CASSARDYQETQYF
TRBV6-5	NA	TRBD1	TRBJ2-2	TGTGCCAGCAGTTTAGTCGGCAGGGGGTACACCGGGGAGCTGTTTTTT	CASSLVGRGYTGELFF
TRBV13	NA	NA	TRBJ1-3	TGTGCCAGCAGCTCGAGGCAGAGTGTTGGAAACACCATATATTTT	CASSSRQSVGNTIYF
TRBV28	NA	NA	TRBJ1-5	TGTGCCAGCAGTCCCAGATATTACAATCAGCCCCAGCATTTT	CASSPRYYNQPQHF
TRBV27	once	TRBD2	TRBJ2-3	TGTGCCAGCAACCTCAAGTCCGGGACTAGCGGCACAGATACGCAGTATTTT	CASNLKSGTSGTDTQYF
TRBV28	NA	NA	TRBJ1-1	TGTGCCAGCAGTTTATTTCAGGGCCAAGTTGAAGCTTTCTTT	CASSLFQGQVEAFF
TRBV7-9	NA	TRBD2	TRBJ2-1	TGTGCCAGCAGCCAGAGCGGGAATTACAATGAGCAGTTCTTC	CASSQSGNYNEQFF
TRBV9	once	NA	TRBJ1-1	TGTGCCAGCAGCGTAGATAGGGGGTCCGGCACTGAAGCTTTCTTT	CASSVDRGSGTEAFF
TRBV7-2	NA	NA	TRBJ2-3	TGTGCCAGTTCAGGGAGGATTGCAGATACGCAGTATTTT	CASSGRIADTQYF
TRBV5-1	NA	TRBD2	TRBJ2-3	TGCGCCAGCAGCTCCGGACTAGCGGGAGGCCAAAGCACAGATACGCAGTATTTT	CASSSGLAGGQSTDTQYF